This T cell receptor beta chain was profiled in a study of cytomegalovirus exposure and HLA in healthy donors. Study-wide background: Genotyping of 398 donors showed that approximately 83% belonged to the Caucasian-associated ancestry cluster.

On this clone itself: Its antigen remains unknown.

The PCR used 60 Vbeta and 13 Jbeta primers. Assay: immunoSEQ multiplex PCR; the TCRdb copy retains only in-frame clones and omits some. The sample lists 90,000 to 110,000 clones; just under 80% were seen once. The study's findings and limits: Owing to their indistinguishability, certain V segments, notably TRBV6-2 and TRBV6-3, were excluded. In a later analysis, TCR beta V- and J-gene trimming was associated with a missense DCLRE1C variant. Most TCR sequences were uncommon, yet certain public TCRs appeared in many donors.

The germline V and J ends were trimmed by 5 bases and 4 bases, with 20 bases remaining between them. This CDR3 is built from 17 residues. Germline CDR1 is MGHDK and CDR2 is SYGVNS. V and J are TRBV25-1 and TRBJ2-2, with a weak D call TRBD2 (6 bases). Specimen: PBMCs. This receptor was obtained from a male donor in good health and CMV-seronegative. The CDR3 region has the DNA TGTGCCAGCAGTCCCCGAGGCGGGACCTTGAGCACCGGGGAGCTGTTTTTT. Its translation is CASSPRGGTLSTGELFF.